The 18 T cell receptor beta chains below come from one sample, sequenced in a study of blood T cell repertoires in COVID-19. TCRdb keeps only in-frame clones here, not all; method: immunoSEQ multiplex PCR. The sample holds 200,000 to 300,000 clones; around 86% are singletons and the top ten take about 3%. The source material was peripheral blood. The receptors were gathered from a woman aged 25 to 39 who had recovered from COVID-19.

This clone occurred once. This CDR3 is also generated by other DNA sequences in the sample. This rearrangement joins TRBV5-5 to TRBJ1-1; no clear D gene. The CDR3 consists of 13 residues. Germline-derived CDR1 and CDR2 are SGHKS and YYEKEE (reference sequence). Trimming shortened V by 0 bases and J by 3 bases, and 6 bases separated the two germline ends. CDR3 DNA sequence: TGTGCCAGCAGCTTGGGACAATACACTGAAGCTTTCTTT. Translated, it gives CASSLGQYTEAFF.

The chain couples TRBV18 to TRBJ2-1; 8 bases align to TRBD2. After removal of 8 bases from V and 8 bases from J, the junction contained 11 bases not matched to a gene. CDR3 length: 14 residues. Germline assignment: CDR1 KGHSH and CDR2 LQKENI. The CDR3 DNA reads TGTGCCAGCACCCCAGCGGCCGGGGGGGATGAGCAGTTCTTC. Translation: CASTPAAGGDEQFF.

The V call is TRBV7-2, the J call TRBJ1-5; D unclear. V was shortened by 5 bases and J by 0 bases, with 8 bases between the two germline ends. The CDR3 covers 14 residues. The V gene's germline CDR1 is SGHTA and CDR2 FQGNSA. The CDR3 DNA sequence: TGTGCCAGCAGCACTACCAGTAGCAATCAGCCCCAGCATTTT. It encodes CASSTTSSNQPQHF. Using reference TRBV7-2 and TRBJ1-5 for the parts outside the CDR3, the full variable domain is GAGVSQSPSNKVTEKGKDVELRCDPISGHTALYWYRQSLGQGLEFLIYFQGNSAPDKSGLPSDRFSAERTGGSVSTLTIQRTQQEDSAVYLCASSTTSSNQPQHFGDGTRLSIL.

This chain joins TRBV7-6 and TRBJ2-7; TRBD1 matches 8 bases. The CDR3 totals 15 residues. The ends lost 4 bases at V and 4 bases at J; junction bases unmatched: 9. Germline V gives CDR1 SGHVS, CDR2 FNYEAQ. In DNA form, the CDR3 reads TGTGCCAGCAGCTCCGATGGACAGGGCCTTTACGAGCAGTACTTC. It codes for CASSSDGQGLYEQYF.

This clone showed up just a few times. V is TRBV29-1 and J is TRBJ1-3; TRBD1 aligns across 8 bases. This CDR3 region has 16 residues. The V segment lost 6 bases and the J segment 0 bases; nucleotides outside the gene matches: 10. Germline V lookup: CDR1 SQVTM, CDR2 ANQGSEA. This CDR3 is CSVEMTGANSGNTIYF. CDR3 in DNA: TGCAGCGTCGAAATGACAGGGGCCAACTCTGGAAACACCATATATTTT.

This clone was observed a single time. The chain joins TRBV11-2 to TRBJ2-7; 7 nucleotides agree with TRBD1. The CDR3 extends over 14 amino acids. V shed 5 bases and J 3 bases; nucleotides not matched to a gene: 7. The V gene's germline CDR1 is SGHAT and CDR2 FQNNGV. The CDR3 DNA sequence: TGTGCCAGCAGCGCCCGGGACAGTTTCTACGAGCAGTACTTC. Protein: CASSARDSFYEQYF.

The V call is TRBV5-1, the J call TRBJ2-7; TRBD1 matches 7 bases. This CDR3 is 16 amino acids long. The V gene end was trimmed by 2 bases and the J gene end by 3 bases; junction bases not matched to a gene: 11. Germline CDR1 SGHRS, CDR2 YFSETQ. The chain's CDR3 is CASSFNGWAGGYEQYF. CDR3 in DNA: TGCGCCAGCAGCTTTAACGGATGGGCAGGGGGCTACGAGCAGTACTTC.

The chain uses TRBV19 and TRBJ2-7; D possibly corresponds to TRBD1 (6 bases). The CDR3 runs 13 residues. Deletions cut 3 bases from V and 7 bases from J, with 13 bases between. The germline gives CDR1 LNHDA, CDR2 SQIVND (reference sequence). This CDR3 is CASSIGAGEEQYF. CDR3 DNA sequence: TGTGCCAGTAGTATTGGGGCAGGGGAGGAGCAGTACTTC.

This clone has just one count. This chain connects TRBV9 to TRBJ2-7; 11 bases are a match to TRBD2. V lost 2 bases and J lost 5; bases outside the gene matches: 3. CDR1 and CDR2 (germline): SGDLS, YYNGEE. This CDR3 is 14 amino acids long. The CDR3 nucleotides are TGTGCCAGCAGCGTTAGCGGGGGGGAGGACGAGCAGTACTTC. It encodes CASSVSGGEDEQYF.

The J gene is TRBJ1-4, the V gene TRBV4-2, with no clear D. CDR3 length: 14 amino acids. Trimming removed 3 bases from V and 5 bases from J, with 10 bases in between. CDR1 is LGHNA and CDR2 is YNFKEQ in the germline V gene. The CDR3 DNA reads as TGTGCCAGCAGCCAGTCCGAGGTCAATGAAAAACTGTTTTTT. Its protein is CASSQSEVNEKLFF.

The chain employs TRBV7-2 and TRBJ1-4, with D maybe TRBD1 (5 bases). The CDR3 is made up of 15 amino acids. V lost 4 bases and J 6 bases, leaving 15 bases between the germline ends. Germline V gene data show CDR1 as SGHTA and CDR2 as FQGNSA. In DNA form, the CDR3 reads TGTGCCAGCAGCTCACCGGGGGAGCGTCATGAAAAACTGTTTTTT. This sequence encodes CASSSPGERHEKLFF.

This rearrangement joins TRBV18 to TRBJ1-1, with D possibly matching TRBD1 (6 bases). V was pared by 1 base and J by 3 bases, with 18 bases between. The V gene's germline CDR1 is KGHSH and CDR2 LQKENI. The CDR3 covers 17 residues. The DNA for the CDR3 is TGTGCCAGCTCACCACTTGCGGGGGGGCTCGGAGACACTGAAGCTTTCTTT. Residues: CASSPLAGGLGDTEAFF.

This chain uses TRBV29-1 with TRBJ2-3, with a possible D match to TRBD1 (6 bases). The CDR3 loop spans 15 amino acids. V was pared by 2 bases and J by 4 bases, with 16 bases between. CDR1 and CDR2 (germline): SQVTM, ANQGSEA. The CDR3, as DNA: TGCAGCGTTGAAAAGGCAGGGGATGAGTCAGATACGCAGTATTTT. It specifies CSVEKAGDESDTQYF.

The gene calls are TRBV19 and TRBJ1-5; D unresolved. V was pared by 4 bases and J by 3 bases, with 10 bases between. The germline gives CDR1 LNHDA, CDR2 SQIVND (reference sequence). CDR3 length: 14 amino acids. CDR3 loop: CASSTSRLNQPQHF. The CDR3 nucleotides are TGTGCCAGTAGTACGAGCAGGCTCAATCAGCCCCAGCATTTT.

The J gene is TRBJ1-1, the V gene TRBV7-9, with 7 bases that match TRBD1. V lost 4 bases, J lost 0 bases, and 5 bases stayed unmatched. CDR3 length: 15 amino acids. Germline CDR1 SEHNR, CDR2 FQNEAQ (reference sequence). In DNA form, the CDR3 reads TGTGCCAGCAGCTCCTACAGGGGCCTGAACACTGAAGCTTTCTTT. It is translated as CASSSYRGLNTEAFF.

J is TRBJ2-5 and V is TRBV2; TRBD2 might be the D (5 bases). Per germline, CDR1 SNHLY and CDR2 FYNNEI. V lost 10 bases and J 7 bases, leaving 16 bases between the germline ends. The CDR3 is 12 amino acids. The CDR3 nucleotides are TGTGCCACACGACCCCGGGAAGGGACCCAGTACTTC. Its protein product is CATRPREGTQYF.

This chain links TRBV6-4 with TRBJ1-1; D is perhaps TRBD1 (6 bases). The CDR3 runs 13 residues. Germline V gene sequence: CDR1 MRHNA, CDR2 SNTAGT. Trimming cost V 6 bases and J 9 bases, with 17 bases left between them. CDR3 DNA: TGTGCCAGCAGCCCTACCCTTCAGGGGAAAGCTTTCTTT. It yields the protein CASSPTLQGKAFF.

CDR3 loop: CATSRELSNYGYTF. CDR3 DNA sequence: TGTGCCACCAGCAGGGAACTATCTAACTATGGCTACACCTTC. V gene TRBV15 combines with J gene TRBJ1-2; D is uncertain. The CDR3 extends over 14 amino acids. Between the trimmed V and J ends, which lost 3 bases and 0 bases, there was a span of 8 bases. Germline CDR1 and CDR2: LNHNV and YYDKDF (reference sequence).